Listed below are T cell receptor beta chains from one sample, sequenced in a study of T cells in pancreatic ductal adenocarcinoma. Assay used: immunoSEQ multiplex PCR; TCRdb lists only in-frame clones, some missing. The sample carries over 85,000 clones, nearly 95% recorded once. The sequenced material came from PBMCs. These receptors were taken from a human donor with pancreatic ductal adenocarcinoma. Both conserved end residues are part of each CDR3. The order of the fields is D gene, clone size, V gene, J gene, CDR3 protein, CDR3 DNA. The D gene is left open where the match is weak. Clone size, where shown, is once, few, many, or a class for clones that have expanded.

NA,NA,TRBV5-5,TRBJ2-7,CASSLLAHYEQYF,TGTGCCAGCAGCTTGTTAGCCCACTACGAGCAGTACTTC
TRBD1,once,TRBV5-1,TRBJ2-5,CASSGRTGGWETQYF,TGCGCCAGCAGCGGACGGACAGGGGGCTGGGAGACCCAGTACTTC
NA,once,TRBV4-3,TRBJ2-1,CASSQAAGRDEQFF,TGCGCCAGCAGCCAAGCCGCGGGGAGAGATGAGCAGTTCTTC
TRBD2,NA,TRBV30,TRBJ2-5,CAWSGLAGGTQYF,TGTGCCTGGAGCGGACTAGCGGGCGGTACCCAGTACTTC
TRBD2,NA,TRBV11-2,TRBJ2-5,CASSLDGLAGEETQYF,TGTGCCAGCAGCTTAGATGGTCTAGCGGGAGAGGAGACCCAGTACTTC
NA,NA,TRBV5-1,TRBJ1-3,CASSAPQTGPSGNTIYF,TGCGCCAGCAGCGCCCCCCAGACAGGCCCCTCTGGAAACACCATATATTTT
NA,NA,TRBV27,TRBJ1-1,CASSLAVGTEAFF,TGTGCCAGCAGTTTAGCAGTCGGGACTGAAGCTTTCTTT
NA,once,TRBV27,TRBJ2-4,CASSFSGAKNIQYF,TGTGCCAGCAGTTTTTCCGGGGCCAAAAACATTCAGTACTTC
NA,NA,TRBV5-4,TRBJ1-3,CASSSETTGNTIYF,TGTGCCAGCAGCTCCGAAACTACTGGAAACACCATATATTTT
TRBD1,NA,TRBV5-5,TRBJ2-7,CASSPWDRPYEQYF,TGTGCCAGCAGCCCCTGGGACAGGCCCTACGAGCAGTACTTC
NA,NA,TRBV29-1,TRBJ2-3,CSVVLLGPPDTQYF,TGCAGCGTTGTCCTTCTGGGGCCCCCAGATACGCAGTATTTT
NA,NA,TRBV19,TRBJ1-2,CASRETNYGYTF,TGTGCCAGTAGGGAGACTAACTATGGCTACACCTTC
TRBD2,NA,TRBV7-9,TRBJ2-5,CASSSRAGGSVQETQYF,TGTGCCAGCAGCTCCAGGGCGGGGGGTAGTGTACAAGAGACCCAGTACTTC
NA,few,TRBV30,TRBJ2-3,CAWSGGTVSSQYF,TGTGCCTGGAGTGGCGGGACGGTGTCTTCGCAGTATTTT
NA,NA,TRBV21-1,TRBJ1-3,CASPQGNTIYF,TGTGCCAGCCCACAAGGAAACACCATATATTTT
TRBD1,NA,TRBV7-9,TRBJ2-2,CASRTGVGELFF,TGTGCCAGCAGGACAGGGGTTGGGGAGCTGTTTTTT
TRBD2,NA,TRBV6-5,TRBJ2-1,CASSLLARTYNEQFF,TGTGCCAGCAGCCTACTAGCGAGAACATACAATGAGCAGTTCTTC
NA,NA,TRBV23-1,TRBJ1-5,CAHHPGQPQHF,TGCGCCCACCACCCGGGTCAGCCCCAGCATTTT
TRBD1,once,TRBV7-2,TRBJ1-3,CASSLIGTEGNTIYF,TGTGCCAGCAGCTTAATAGGGACAGAAGGAAACACCATATATTTT
NA,NA,TRBV6-1,TRBJ2-7,CASRLGLGEQYF,TGTGCCAGCCGCCTGGGCTTAGGCGAGCAGTACTTC
TRBD1,NA,TRBV28,TRBJ2-7,CASSPGQVLRQYF,TGTGCCAGCAGCCCCGGACAGGTTCTACGGCAGTACTTC
TRBD2,NA,TRBV7-2,TRBJ2-6,CASSPRLAGSGANVLTF,TGTGCCAGCAGCCCCCGACTAGCGGGATCTGGGGCCAACGTCCTGACTTTC
NA,NA,TRBV5-4,TRBJ2-7,CASSTSTTTLSEQYF,TGTGCCAGCAGCACCTCGACTACCACCCTCTCCGAGCAGTACTTC
NA,NA,TRBV7-2,TRBJ2-3,CASSGQSTDTQYF,TGTGCCAGCAGCGGACAGAGCACAGATACGCAGTATTTT